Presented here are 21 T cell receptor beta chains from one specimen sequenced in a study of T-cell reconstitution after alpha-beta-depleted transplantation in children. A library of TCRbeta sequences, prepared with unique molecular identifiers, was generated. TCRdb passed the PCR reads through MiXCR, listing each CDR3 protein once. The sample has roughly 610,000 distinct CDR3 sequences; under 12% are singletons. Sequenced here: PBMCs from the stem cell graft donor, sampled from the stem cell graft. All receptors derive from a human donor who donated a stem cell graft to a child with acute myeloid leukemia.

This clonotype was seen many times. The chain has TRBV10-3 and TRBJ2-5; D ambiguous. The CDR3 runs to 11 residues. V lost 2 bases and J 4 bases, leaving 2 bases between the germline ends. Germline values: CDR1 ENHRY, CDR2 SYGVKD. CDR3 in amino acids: CAISEGETQYF. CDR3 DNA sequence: TGTGCCATCAGTGAGGGAGAGACCCAGTACTTC.

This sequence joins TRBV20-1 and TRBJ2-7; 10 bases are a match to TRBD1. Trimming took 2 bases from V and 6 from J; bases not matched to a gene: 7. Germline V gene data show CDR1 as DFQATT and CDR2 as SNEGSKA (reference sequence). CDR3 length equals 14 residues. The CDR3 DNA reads TGCAGTGCTAGATTTCCGACAGGGGGCCGCGAGCAGTACTTC. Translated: CSARFPTGGREQYF.

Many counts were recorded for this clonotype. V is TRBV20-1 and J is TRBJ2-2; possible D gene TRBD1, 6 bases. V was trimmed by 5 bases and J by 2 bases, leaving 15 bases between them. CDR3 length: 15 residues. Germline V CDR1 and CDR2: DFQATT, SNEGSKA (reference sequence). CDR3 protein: CSAPRQALNTGELFF. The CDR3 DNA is TGCAGTGCTCCCCGACAGGCGTTAAACACCGGGGAGCTGTTTTTT.

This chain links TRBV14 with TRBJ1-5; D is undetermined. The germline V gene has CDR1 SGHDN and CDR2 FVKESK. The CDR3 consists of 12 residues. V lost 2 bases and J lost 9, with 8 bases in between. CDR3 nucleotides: TGTGCCAGCAGCCAACTAGAAGGGCCCCAGCATTTT. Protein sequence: CASSQLEGPQHF.

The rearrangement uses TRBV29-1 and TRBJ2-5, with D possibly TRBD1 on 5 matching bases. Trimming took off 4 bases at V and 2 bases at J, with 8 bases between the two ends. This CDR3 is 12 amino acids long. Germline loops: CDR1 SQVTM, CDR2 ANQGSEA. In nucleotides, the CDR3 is TGCAGCGTTGGGGGCGCGCAAGAGACCCAGTACTTC. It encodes CSVGGAQETQYF.

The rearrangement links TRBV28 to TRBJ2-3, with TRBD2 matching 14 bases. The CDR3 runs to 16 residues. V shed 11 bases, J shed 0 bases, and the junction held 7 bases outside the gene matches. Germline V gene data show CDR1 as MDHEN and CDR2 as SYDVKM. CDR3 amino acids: CAAGTSGRGSTDTQYF. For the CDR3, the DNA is TGTGCCGCGGGGACTAGCGGGAGAGGGAGCACAGATACGCAGTATTTT.

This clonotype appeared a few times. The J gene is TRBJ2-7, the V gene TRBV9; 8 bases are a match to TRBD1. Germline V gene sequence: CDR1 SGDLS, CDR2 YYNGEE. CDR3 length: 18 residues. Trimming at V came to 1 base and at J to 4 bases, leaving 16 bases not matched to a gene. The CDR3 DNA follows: TGTGCCAGCAGCGTAACGGTTGGCAGGGGGCAAGGAACTTACGAGCAGTACTTC. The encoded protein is CASSVTVGRGQGTYEQYF.

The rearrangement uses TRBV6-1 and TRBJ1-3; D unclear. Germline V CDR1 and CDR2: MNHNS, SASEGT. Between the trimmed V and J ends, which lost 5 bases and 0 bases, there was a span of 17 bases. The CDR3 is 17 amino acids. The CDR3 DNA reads TGTGCCAGCAGTCCCTCCGGGCTTGGGAGCTCTGGAAACACCATATATTTT. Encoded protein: CASSPSGLGSSGNTIYF.

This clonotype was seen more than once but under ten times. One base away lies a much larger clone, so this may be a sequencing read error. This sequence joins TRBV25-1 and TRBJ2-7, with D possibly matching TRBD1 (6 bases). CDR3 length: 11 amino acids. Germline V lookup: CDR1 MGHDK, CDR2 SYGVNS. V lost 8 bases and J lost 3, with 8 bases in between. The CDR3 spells CASGQLYEQYF. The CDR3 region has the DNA TGTGCCAGCGGACAGCTCTACGAGCAGTACTTC.

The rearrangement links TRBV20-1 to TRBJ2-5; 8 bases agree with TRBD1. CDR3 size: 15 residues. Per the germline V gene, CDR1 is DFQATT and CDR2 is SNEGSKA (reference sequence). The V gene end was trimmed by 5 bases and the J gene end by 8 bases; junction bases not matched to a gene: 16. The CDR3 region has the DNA TGCAGTGCTCCCTCGGATGGGACAGGTCGGGCTACCCAGTACTTC. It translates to CSAPSDGTGRATQYF.

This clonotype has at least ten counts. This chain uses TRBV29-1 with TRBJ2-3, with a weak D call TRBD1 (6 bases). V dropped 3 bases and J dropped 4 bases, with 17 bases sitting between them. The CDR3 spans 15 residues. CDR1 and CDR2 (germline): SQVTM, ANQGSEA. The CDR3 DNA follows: TGCAGCGTTGATAGGGGGAGTAAAAGTCCAGATACGCAGTATTTT. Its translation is CSVDRGSKSPDTQYF.

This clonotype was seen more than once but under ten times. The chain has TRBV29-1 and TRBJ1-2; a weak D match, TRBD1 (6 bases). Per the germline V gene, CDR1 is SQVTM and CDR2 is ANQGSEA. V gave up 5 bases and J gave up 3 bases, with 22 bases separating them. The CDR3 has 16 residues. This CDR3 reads CSVPKPRGAVDYGYTF. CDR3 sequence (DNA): TGCAGCGTTCCCAAGCCCCGGGGGGCTGTGGACTATGGCTACACCTTC.

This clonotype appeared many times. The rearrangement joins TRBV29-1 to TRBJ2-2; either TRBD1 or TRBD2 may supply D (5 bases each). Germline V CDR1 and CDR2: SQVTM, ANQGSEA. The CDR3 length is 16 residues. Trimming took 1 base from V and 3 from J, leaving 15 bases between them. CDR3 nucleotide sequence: TGCAGCGTTGAAGCCGAGACCGGGACCGACACCGGGGAGCTGTTTTTT. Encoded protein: CSVEAETGTDTGELFF.

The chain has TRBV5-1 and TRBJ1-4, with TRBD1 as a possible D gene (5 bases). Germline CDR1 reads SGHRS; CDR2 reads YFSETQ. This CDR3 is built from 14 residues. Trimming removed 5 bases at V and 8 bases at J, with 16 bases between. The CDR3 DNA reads TGCGCCAGCAGGGAGACGTGGGACCGCGAAAAACTGTTTTTT. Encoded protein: CASRETWDREKLFF.

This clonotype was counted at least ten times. The CDR3 region has the DNA TGCAGCGTTGTCGTAGATACTGACACCTACGAGCAGTACTTC. Translation gives CSVVVDTDTYEQYF. V is TRBV29-1 and J is TRBJ2-7, with D unclear. CDR3 length: 14 residues. Trimming stripped 4 bases from V and 2 bases from J, with 15 bases between. Germline V gene data show CDR1 as SQVTM and CDR2 as ANQGSEA.

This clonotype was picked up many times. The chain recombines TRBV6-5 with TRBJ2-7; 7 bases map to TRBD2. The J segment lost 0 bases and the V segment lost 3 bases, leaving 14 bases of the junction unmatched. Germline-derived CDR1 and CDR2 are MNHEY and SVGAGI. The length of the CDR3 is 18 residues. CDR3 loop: CASSYPRGEGRNSYEQYF. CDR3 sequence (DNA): TGTGCCAGCAGTTATCCTAGAGGGGAGGGGCGTAACTCCTACGAGCAGTACTTC.

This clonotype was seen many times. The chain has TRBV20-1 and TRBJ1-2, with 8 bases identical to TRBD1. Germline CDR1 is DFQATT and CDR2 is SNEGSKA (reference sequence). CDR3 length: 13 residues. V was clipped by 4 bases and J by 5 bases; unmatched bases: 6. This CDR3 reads CSAIPGGSYGYTF. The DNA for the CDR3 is TGCAGTGCTATACCAGGGGGCAGTTATGGCTACACCTTC.

The CDR3 DNA reads TGCAGCGCCGGGACAGGCAGCTCCTACAATGAGCAGTTCTTC. Its protein is CSAGTGSSYNEQFF. The gene calls are TRBV29-1 and TRBJ2-1; 8 positions match TRBD1. Germline loops: CDR1 SQVTM, CDR2 ANQGSEA. V shed 7 bases, J shed 0 bases, and the junction held 5 bases outside the gene matches. The CDR3 totals 14 residues.

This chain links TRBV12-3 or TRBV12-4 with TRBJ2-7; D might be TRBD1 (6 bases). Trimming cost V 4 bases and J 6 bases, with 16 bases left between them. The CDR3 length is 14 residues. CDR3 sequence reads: CASSWVQDSPEQYF. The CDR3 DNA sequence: TGTGCCAGCAGTTGGGTCCAGGACAGCCCCGAGCAGTACTTC.

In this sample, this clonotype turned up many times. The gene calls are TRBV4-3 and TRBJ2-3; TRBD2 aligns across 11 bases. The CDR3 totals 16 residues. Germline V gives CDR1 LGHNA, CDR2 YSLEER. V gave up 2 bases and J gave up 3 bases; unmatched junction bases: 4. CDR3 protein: CASSQLASGRTDTQYF. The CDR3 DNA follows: TGCGCCAGCAGCCAATTGGCTAGCGGGAGGACAGATACGCAGTATTTT.

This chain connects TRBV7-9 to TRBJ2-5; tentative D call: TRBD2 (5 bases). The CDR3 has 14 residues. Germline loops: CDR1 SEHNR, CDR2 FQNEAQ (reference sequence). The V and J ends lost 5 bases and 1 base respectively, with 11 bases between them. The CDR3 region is CASSHRAGQETQYF. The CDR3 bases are TGTGCCAGCAGCCACCGGGCGGGCCAAGAGACCCAGTACTTC.